One sample yielded the 27 T cell receptor beta chains listed below, sequenced in a study of cytomegalovirus exposure and HLA in healthy donors. This table comes from immunoSEQ multiplex PCR, and its TCRdb copy is limited to in-frame clones, with some not included. The sample has roughly 120,000 clones; approximately 90% are singletons. The sequenced sample consisted of PBMCs. Receptors were obtained from a man between 18 and 35 years old in good health and CMV-seropositive.

This chain joins TRBV5-1 and TRBJ1-1, with D possibly matching TRBD1 (5 bases). The CDR3 sequence is 15 residues long. Trimming cost V 2 bases and J 6 bases, with 17 bases left between them. Germline lookup yields CDR1 SGHRS and CDR2 YFSETQ. The CDR3 DNA is TGCGCCAGCAGCTTAACTTCCGGGACTAAGGCTGAAGCTTTCTTT. Translation: CASSLTSGTKAEAFF.

The chain couples TRBV18 to TRBJ1-1; D gene ambiguous. The CDR3 runs 16 residues. Germline lookup yields CDR1 KGHSH and CDR2 LQKENI. Trimming pared 0 bases from V and 1 base from J, leaving 12 bases between. CDR3 in amino acids: CASSPPQPSGNTEAFF. CDR3 DNA sequence: TGTGCCAGCTCACCACCGCAGCCATCGGGGAACACTGAAGCTTTCTTT.

The chain employs TRBV27 and TRBJ2-1; 8 bases line up with TRBD2. This CDR3 has 15 residues. Germline values: CDR1 MNHEY, CDR2 SMNVEV (reference sequence). With V trimmed by 8 bases and J by 3 bases, 9 bases remained unmatched. The CDR3 coding sequence is TGTGCCAGCGCGCTCGGGGGGGTAGTCTACAATGAGCAGTTCTTC. Translated: CASALGGVVYNEQFF.

The genes are TRBV19 and TRBJ1-1; D possibly corresponds to TRBD1 (5 bases). Germline values: CDR1 LNHDA, CDR2 SQIVND (reference sequence). The CDR3 extends over 16 amino acids. The V end lost 0 bases, the J end lost 5 bases, and 16 bases lay between the germline ends. The CDR3 bases are TGTGCCAGTAGTATAGAGGGGCAGGGAAGACGTACTGAAGCTTTCTTT. It yields the protein CASSIEGQGRRTEAFF.

V usage is TRBV7-9 and J usage is TRBJ1-3; D is ambiguous. Per germline, CDR1 SEHNR and CDR2 FQNEAQ (reference sequence). This CDR3 contains 16 residues. With 3 bases removed from V and 0 bases from J, the gap between germline ends came to 12 bases. CDR3 DNA: TGTGCCAGCAGCTTGAGGCAGTCCATCTCTGGAAACACCATATATTTT. Amino acid sequence: CASSLRQSISGNTIYF.

This chain links TRBV4-2 with TRBJ2-1; 10 bases line up with TRBD2. The CDR3 is 15 residues long. Germline V CDR1 and CDR2: LGHNA, YNFKEQ. Trimming removed 2 bases from V and 3 bases from J; junction bases left unmatched: 1. Here the CDR3 DNA reads TGTGCCAGCAGCCAAATAGCGGGGGGCTACAATGAGCAGTTCTTC. Translation gives CASSQIAGGYNEQFF.

The chain joins TRBV7-2 to TRBJ2-7, with 9 bases matching TRBD1. J was trimmed by 3 bases and V by 1 base; bases with no gene match: 7. This CDR3 region has 16 residues. Germline CDR1 reads SGHTA; CDR2 reads FQGNSA. Here the CDR3 reads CASSLGRTGAIYEQYF. The CDR3 coding sequence is TGTGCCAGCAGCTTAGGGAGGACAGGGGCAATCTACGAGCAGTACTTC.

The chain has TRBV11-2 and TRBJ2-3; D perhaps matches TRBD1 (6 bases). Trimming shortened V by 6 bases and J by 10 bases, and 14 bases separated the two germline ends. CDR3 size: 12 residues. Germline V CDR1 and CDR2: SGHAT, FQNNGV. Here the CDR3 reads CASRPPEGAQYF. In DNA, the CDR3 is TGTGCCAGCAGGCCTCCAGAGGGGGCGCAGTATTTT.

V gene TRBV5-4 combines with J gene TRBJ1-4, with 9 bases fitting TRBD1. V gave up 3 bases and J gave up 7 bases; unmatched junction bases: 7. Germline V gives CDR1 SGHNT, CDR2 YYREEE (reference sequence). This CDR3 comprises 15 residues. The DNA of the CDR3 is TGTGCCAGCAGCTCTAGGGACAGGGCCACTGAAAAACTGTTTTTT. It specifies CASSSRDRATEKLFF.

The V call is TRBV11-3, the J call TRBJ1-1; D possibly corresponds to TRBD1 (5 bases). The V end lost 5 bases, the J end lost 2 bases, and 9 bases lay between the germline ends. The CDR3 length is 13 residues. The germline gives CDR1 SGHNT, CDR2 YENEEA. CDR3: CASSKTVNTEAFF. The CDR3 DNA reads TGTGCCAGCAGCAAGACAGTTAACACTGAAGCTTTCTTT.

This rearrangement joins TRBV14 to TRBJ2-1; 11 nucleotides align to TRBD2. In germline, CDR1 is SGHDN, CDR2 FVKESK. The CDR3 is 17 amino acids. V trimming: 5 bases; J trimming: 1 base; junction bases outside the gene matches: 7. The chain's CDR3 is CASSSLAGVPSYNEQFF. CDR3 DNA sequence: TGTGCCAGCAGCTCACTAGCGGGGGTCCCTTCCTACAATGAGCAGTTCTTC.

The chain is built from TRBV7-8 and TRBJ2-5; 9 nucleotides align to TRBD2. The CDR3 is 17 residues long. After removal of 5 bases from V and 1 base from J, the junction contained 11 bases not matched to a gene. Germline V gene lookup returns CDR1 SGHVS and CDR2 FQNEAQ. This chain's CDR3 is CASSPDISGGPQETQYF. CDR3 nucleotide sequence: TGTGCCAGCAGCCCCGACATTAGCGGGGGACCCCAAGAGACCCAGTACTTC.

The chain has TRBV19 and TRBJ1-5; D not certain. Germline V gives CDR1 LNHDA, CDR2 SQIVND (reference sequence). V lost 3 bases to trimming and J lost 2 bases, with 8 bases between them. The CDR3 consists of 14 residues. CDR3 DNA sequence: TGTGCCAGTAGTATTCTAGTGGGCAATCAGCCCCAGCATTTT. Encoded protein: CASSILVGNQPQHF. Looking up the rest from reference TRBV19 and TRBJ1-5 gives the full variable domain: DGGITQSPKYLFRKEGQNVTLSCEQNLNHDAMYWYRQDPGQGLRLIYYSQIVNDFQKGDIAEGYSVSREKKESFPLTVTSAQKNPTAFYLCASSILVGNQPQHFGDGTRLSIL.

The genes are TRBV29-1 and TRBJ1-1; 8 bases map to TRBD1. The germline CDR1 and CDR2 sequences are SQVTM and ANQGSEA. V trimming: 7 bases; J trimming: 7 bases; junction bases outside the gene matches: 11. The CDR3 contains 13 residues. CDR3 coding DNA: TGCAGCGCTTCCGGGACAGGATCGGTTGAAGCTTTCTTT. Amino acid sequence: CSASGTGSVEAFF.

V and J are TRBV19 and TRBJ2-7, with TRBD2 matching 14 bases. This CDR3 spans 15 amino acids. Germline V gene sequence: CDR1 LNHDA, CDR2 SQIVND (reference sequence). V shed 5 bases and J 6 bases; nucleotides not matched to a gene: 6. The CDR3: CASSEGTSGRSEQYF. The CDR3 coding sequence is TGTGCCAGTAGTGAGGGGACTAGCGGGAGATCCGAGCAGTACTTC.

V is TRBV13 and J is TRBJ1-1, with TRBD1 matching 8 bases. This CDR3 contains 16 residues. Germline V gene lookup returns CDR1 PRHDT and CDR2 FYEKMQ (reference sequence). Germline trimming cut 1 base from V and 2 bases from J; bases unmatched to any gene: 6. CDR3 loop: CASSLVGDRSNTEAFF. The DNA of the CDR3 is TGTGCCAGCAGCTTAGTGGGGGACAGGAGTAACACTGAAGCTTTCTTT.

The chain combines TRBV19 with TRBJ1-6, with D possibly being TRBD1 (5 bases). V was cut by 4 bases and J by 11 bases, with 12 bases left in between. CDR3 size: 13 residues. The germline CDR1 and CDR2 sequences are LNHDA and SQIVND (reference sequence). The CDR3 here is CASSNRQGTPLHF. DNA for the CDR3: TGTGCCAGTAGTAATAGGCAGGGAACACCCCTCCACTTT.

The chain joins TRBV4-2 to TRBJ1-2; weak D call: TRBD1 (5 bases). V was pared by 3 bases and J by 6 bases, with 8 bases between. This CDR3 spans 12 amino acids. Germline lookup yields CDR1 LGHNA and CDR2 YNFKEQ. The CDR3 region is CASSHWGDGYTF. In DNA form, the CDR3 reads TGTGCCAGCAGCCACTGGGGGGATGGCTACACCTTC.

J is TRBJ2-1 and V is TRBV6-5; D is perhaps TRBD2 (5 bases). V gave up 6 bases and J gave up 10 bases, with 16 bases separating them. Germline CDR1 and CDR2: MNHEY and SVGAGI. The CDR3 has 13 residues. In DNA form, the CDR3 reads TGTGCCAGCAGGGGCCCCTCGGGCGGGGAGCAGTTCTTC. This translates into CASRGPSGGEQFF.

The rearrangement uses TRBV27 and TRBJ1-1; possible D gene TRBD1, 6 bases. Trimming took 11 bases from V and 8 from J, leaving 15 bases between them. The CDR3 spans 11 residues. Germline V gene lookup returns CDR1 MNHEY and CDR2 SMNVEV (reference sequence). This CDR3 reads CASSWGLEAFF. CDR3 DNA: TGTGCCTCAAGTTGGGGGCTGGAAGCTTTCTTT.

The chain recombines TRBV2 with TRBJ2-2; unclear D gene. CDR3 size: 15 residues. V lost 2 bases and J 1 base, leaving 8 bases between the germline ends. CDR1 and CDR2 (germline): SNHLY, FYNNEI. This CDR3 is CASSEYQVNTGELFF. In nucleotides, the CDR3 is TGTGCCAGCAGTGAATATCAGGTGAACACCGGGGAGCTGTTTTTT. Full variable domain (outside the CDR3, taken from reference TRBV2 and TRBJ2-2): EPEVTQTPSHQVTQMGQEVILRCVPISNHLYFYWYRQILGQKVEFLVSFYNNEISEKSEIFDDQFSVERPDGSNFTLKIRSTKLEDSAMYFCASSEYQVNTGELFFGEGSRLTVL.

In DNA, the CDR3 is TGTGCCAGCAGTTGGGGACAGCTACACTCCTACGAGCAGTACTTC. Translated: CASSWGQLHSYEQYF. The V and J genes are TRBV28 and TRBJ2-7; 7 bases line up with TRBD1. This CDR3 comprises 15 residues. J gave up 0 bases and V 4 bases, and 6 bases lay outside the gene matches. The germline gives CDR1 MDHEN, CDR2 SYDVKM.

V usage is TRBV11-2 and J usage is TRBJ2-7, with 10 positions matching TRBD2. Germline trimming cut 5 bases from V and 3 bases from J; bases unmatched to any gene: 10. Germline CDR1 is SGHAT and CDR2 is FQNNGV. The CDR3 totals 16 residues. The DNA of the CDR3 is TGTGCCAGCAGCCTTAGCGGGGGGACCCATCTCTACGAGCAGTACTTC. Encoded protein: CASSLSGGTHLYEQYF.

The CDR3 DNA follows: TGTGCCAGCTCACCACAACAGGGCGAGGAAGAAAAACTGTTTTTT. Translation: CASSPQQGEEEKLFF. V and J are TRBV18 and TRBJ1-4, with D maybe TRBD1 (6 bases). Trimming pared 1 base from V and 8 bases from J, leaving 14 bases between. The CDR3 totals 15 residues. The germline V gene has CDR1 KGHSH and CDR2 LQKENI.

The J gene is TRBJ2-3, the V gene TRBV4-3; 7 bases line up with TRBD2. V dropped 0 bases and J dropped 6; count of bases not matched to a gene: 6. This CDR3 spans 15 amino acids. Germline-derived CDR1 and CDR2 are LGHNA and YSLEER. CDR3 amino acids: CASSQEVGGGDTQYF. Here the CDR3 DNA reads TGCGCCAGCAGCCAAGAGGTCGGGGGAGGGGATACGCAGTATTTT.

V and J are TRBV7-9 and TRBJ1-1; 8 positions agree with TRBD1. The germline gives CDR1 SEHNR, CDR2 FQNEAQ (reference sequence). CDR3 size: 16 residues. Trimming removed 5 bases from V and 0 bases from J; junction bases left unmatched: 8. This chain's CDR3 is CASSVTGGHMNTEAFF. CDR3 bases: TGTGCCAGCAGCGTTACAGGGGGACATATGAACACTGAAGCTTTCTTT.

V is TRBV2 and J is TRBJ2-7, with D possibly matching TRBD2 (5 bases). CDR1 SNHLY and CDR2 FYNNEI come from the germline V gene. Trimming cost V 6 bases and J 5 bases, with 8 bases left between them. CDR3 size: 11 residues. CDR3 in amino acids: CASSPGDEQYF. The CDR3, as DNA: TGTGCCAGCAGCCCCGGGGACGAGCAGTACTTC. Full variable domain (missing parts from reference TRBV2 and TRBJ2-7): EPEVTQTPSHQVTQMGQEVILRCVPISNHLYFYWYRQILGQKVEFLVSFYNNEISEKSEIFDDQFSVERPDGSNFTLKIRSTKLEDSAMYFCASSPGDEQYFGPGTRLTVT.